This TCR beta chain was recorded in a study of tumor and adjacent non-tumor tissue in lung cancer. This clonotype was found once. The antigen is not known. Germline and junction disagree at one end, which may indicate a read error. A modified ARM-PCR protocol with three rounds of nested PCR amplified TCRbeta. From the multiplex PCR reads, TCRdb called clonotypes with MiXCR, one entry per CDR3 protein. Among approximately 120,000 distinct CDR3 sequences listed, 62% were seen once. Study-wide results and limits: Higher tumor TCR diversity was associated with shorter survival.

The template was RNA from unsorted bulk tissue. The normal lung tissue was taken more than 3 cm from the tumor edge. CDR1 SGHAT and CDR2 FQNNGV come from the germline V gene. The length of the CDR3 is 19 residues. Sample: distant non-tumor lung tissue. The clonotype originates from a man aged 55 to 70 with non-small cell lung cancer. The V gene is TRBV11-2, the J gene TRBJ1-3; 7 positions agree with TRBD1. DNA of the CDR3: TGTGCCAGCAGCTCACGCCCGTACAGGGGAGCGTACTCTGGAAACGCCATATATTTT. Protein product: CASSSRPYRGAYSGNAIYF. Filled out from reference TRBV11-2 and TRBJ1-3, the complete variable domain reads EAGVAQSPRYKIIEKRQSVAFWCNPISGHATLYWYQQILGQGPKLLIQFQNNGVVDDSQLPKDRFSAERLKGVDSTLKIQPAKLEDSAVYLCASSSRPYRGAYSGNAIYFGEGSWLTVV.